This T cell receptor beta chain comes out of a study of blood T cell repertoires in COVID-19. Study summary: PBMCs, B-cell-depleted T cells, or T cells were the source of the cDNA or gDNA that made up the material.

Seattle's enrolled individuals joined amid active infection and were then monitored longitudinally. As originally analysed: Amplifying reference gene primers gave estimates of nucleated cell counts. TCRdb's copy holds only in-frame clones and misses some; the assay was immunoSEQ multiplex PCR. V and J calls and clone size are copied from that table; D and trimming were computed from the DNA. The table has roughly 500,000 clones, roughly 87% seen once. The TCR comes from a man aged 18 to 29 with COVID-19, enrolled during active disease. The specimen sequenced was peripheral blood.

The CDR3 nucleotides read TGCGCCAGCAGCCCCCGTAGCGGGAGTTCCTACAATGAGCAGTTCTTC. Its protein is CASSPRSGSSYNEQFF. The chain couples TRBV5-1 to TRBJ2-1; 9 bases agree with TRBD2. Germline CDR1 and CDR2: SGHRS and YFSETQ. V was clipped by 4 bases and J by 1 base; unmatched bases: 6. This CDR3 contains 16 residues.